These T cell receptor beta chains were read from a single sample in a study of immune characterization of retroperitoneal liposarcoma. Using its own MiXCR run on the PCR reads, TCRdb lists one record per CDR3 protein. The data hold around 11,000 distinct CDR3 sequences, with about 30% observed a single time. The sample consisted of tumor tissue. The receptors shown here come from a male donor with retroperitoneal liposarcoma. Each CDR3 is given with its conserved first and last residue. Fields, in order: clone size, D gene, V gene, J gene, CDR3 DNA, CDR3 protein. D genes are given only for firm matches. Rows may omit the clone size; those that give it use once, few, many or a size class.

clone_size: .
d_call: .
v_call: TRBV7-3
j_call: TRBJ1-6
cdr3_nt: TGTGCCAGCAGCGGGAACCGAAATTCACCCCTCCACTTT
cdr3_aa: CASSGNRNSPLHF

clone_size: .
d_call: .
v_call: TRBV6-5
j_call: TRBJ2-1
cdr3_nt: TGTGCCGTTAAATGGGCAGGGGAGTACGAGCAGTTCTTC
cdr3_aa: CAVKWAGEYEQFF

clone_size: few
d_call: .
v_call: TRBV12-3/TRBV12-4
j_call: TRBJ2-1
cdr3_nt: TGTGCCAGCAGTTTAACTCGAATTGGCAATGAGCAGTTCTTC
cdr3_aa: CASSLTRIGNEQFF

clone_size: .
d_call: .
v_call: TRBV27
j_call: TRBJ2-7
cdr3_nt: TGTGCCAGCAGTTTATTCCTGGACTACAATGAGCAGTACTTC
cdr3_aa: CASSLFLDYNEQYF

clone_size: many
d_call: .
v_call: TRBV7-6
j_call: TRBJ2-7
cdr3_nt: TGTGCCAGCAGCCCCGAAGGCCTAGCCTACGAGCAGTACTTC
cdr3_aa: CASSPEGLAYEQYF

clone_size: .
d_call: .
v_call: TRBV4-1
j_call: TRBJ2-1
cdr3_nt: TGCGCCAGCAGCCAAGGGGTGGGAGAGAGCTCCTACGAGCAGTTCTTC
cdr3_aa: CASSQGVGESSYEQFF

clone_size: many
d_call: TRBD2
v_call: TRBV12-3/TRBV12-4
j_call: TRBJ2-5
cdr3_nt: TGTGCCAGCAGACTAGCGGGGAGATTCAATGAGCAGTACTTC
cdr3_aa: CASRLAGRFNEQYF

clone_size: .
d_call: .
v_call: TRBV5-6
j_call: TRBJ1-1
cdr3_nt: TGTGCCAGCAGCTTGGATCGGCAGATCCACACTGAAGCTTTCTTT
cdr3_aa: CASSLDRQIHTEAFF

clone_size: few
d_call: .
v_call: TRBV12-3/TRBV12-4
j_call: TRBJ2-1
cdr3_nt: TGTGCCAGCAAGCCGGAGGCTAATGAGCAGTTCTTC
cdr3_aa: CASKPEANEQFF

clone_size: few
d_call: .
v_call: TRBV6-1
j_call: TRBJ2-5
cdr3_nt: TGTGCCAGCCTCTCAGTCGGGACCCAGTACTTC
cdr3_aa: CASLSVGTQYF

clone_size: once
d_call: TRBD2
v_call: TRBV7-2
j_call: TRBJ2-5
cdr3_nt: TGTGCCAGCAGCTGGGGACTAGCGGAGGATCAAGAGACCCAGTACTTC
cdr3_aa: CASSWGLAEDQETQYF

clone_size: .
d_call: TRBD1
v_call: TRBV27
j_call: TRBJ2-3
cdr3_nt: TGTGCCAGCAGTTTACGAGGGGACAGGTTCGGCCTGCCAGATACGCAGTATTTT
cdr3_aa: CASSLRGDRFGLPDTQYF

clone_size: few
d_call: .
v_call: TRBV6-5
j_call: TRBJ2-4
cdr3_nt: TGTGCCAGCAGTATCTTCGGAAGAGCCAAAAACATTCAGTACTTC
cdr3_aa: CASSIFGRAKNIQYF

clone_size: medium-sized
d_call: .
v_call: TRBV27
j_call: TRBJ2-1
cdr3_nt: TGTGCCAGCAGTTTATCGGACATAGGACGGGGCAATGAGCAGTTCTTC
cdr3_aa: CASSLSDIGRGNEQFF

clone_size: many
d_call: TRBD2
v_call: TRBV6-1
j_call: TRBJ2-1
cdr3_nt: TGTGCCAGCAGTCCGAGCCGGAGCGGGAGGTCCAATGAGCAGTTCTTC
cdr3_aa: CASSPSRSGRSNEQFF

clone_size: few
d_call: TRBD1
v_call: TRBV27
j_call: TRBJ1-4
cdr3_nt: TGTGCCAGCAGTTCCGGACAGGGACTTGCAACTAATGAAAAACTGTTTTTT
cdr3_aa: CASSSGQGLATNEKLFF

clone_size: .
d_call: TRBD2
v_call: TRBV6-6
j_call: TRBJ2-5
cdr3_nt: TGTGCCAGCAGTGTCCAGCGGGGGGGCTCGGAGACCCAGTACTTC
cdr3_aa: CASSVQRGGSETQYF

clone_size: medium-sized
d_call: TRBD2
v_call: TRBV27
j_call: TRBJ2-5
cdr3_nt: TGTGCCAGCAGAGGACTAGCGGGGGGAGAAGAGACCCAGTACTTC
cdr3_aa: CASRGLAGGEETQYF

clone_size: .
d_call: .
v_call: TRBV27
j_call: TRBJ2-3
cdr3_nt: TGTGCCAGCCTTGAAAAGGCGGGGGCCTACGAGCAGTGCTTT
cdr3_aa: CASLEKAGAYEQCF

clone_size: few
d_call: .
v_call: TRBV12-3/TRBV12-4
j_call: TRBJ2-7
cdr3_nt: TGTGCCAGCACCGTCTCTCGCTCCTACAATGAGCAGTACTTC
cdr3_aa: CASTVSRSYNEQYF

clone_size: .
d_call: TRBD1
v_call: TRBV7-4
j_call: TRBJ2-1
cdr3_nt: TGTGCCAGCAGCTTCGGACAGGGCCAAGAGACCCAGTTCTTC
cdr3_aa: CASSFGQGQETQFF

clone_size: .
d_call: .
v_call: TRBV12-3/TRBV12-4
j_call: TRBJ2-5
cdr3_nt: TGTGCCAGCAGTTTAGCGCTGGGTTACGGGCGTCGAGGGACCCAGTACTTC
cdr3_aa: CASSLALGYGRRGTQYF

clone_size: .
d_call: .
v_call: TRBV5-3
j_call: TRBJ2-1
cdr3_nt: TGTGCCAGCAGCTTTCCAGGCCAAGAGACCCAGTTCTTC
cdr3_aa: CASSFPGQETQFF

clone_size: many
d_call: .
v_call: TRBV7-2
j_call: TRBJ1-5
cdr3_nt: TGTGCCAGCAGCTCTCCCGGGGAGCATCAGCCCCAGCATTTT
cdr3_aa: CASSSPGEHQPQHF

clone_size: .
d_call: .
v_call: TRBV24-1
j_call: TRBJ2-2
cdr3_nt: TGTGCCACCGGGAGTAGTACCGGGGAGCTGTTTTTT
cdr3_aa: CATGSSTGELFF

clone_size: few
d_call: TRBD1
v_call: TRBV7-6
j_call: TRBJ1-4
cdr3_nt: TGTGCCGTAAATCCCGGGACAGGGGACGAAAAACTGTTTTTT
cdr3_aa: CAVNPGTGDEKLFF

clone_size: .
d_call: TRBD2
v_call: TRBV7-6
j_call: TRBJ2-1
cdr3_nt: TGTGCCAGCAGCACACTAGCGGGGGGGGGCAACAATGAGCAGTTCTTC
cdr3_aa: CASSTLAGGGNNEQFF

clone_size: medium-sized
d_call: TRBD1
v_call: TRBV7-3
j_call: TRBJ2-7
cdr3_nt: TGTGCCAGCAGCCCTAACCGGCATGGACAGGGTCGCGAGCAGTACTTC
cdr3_aa: CASSPNRHGQGREQYF

clone_size: many
d_call: TRBD2
v_call: TRBV12-3/TRBV12-4
j_call: TRBJ2-4
cdr3_nt: TGTGCCAGCAGTCCCCACCTAGCGGGGGTAGCCAAAAACATTCAGTACTTC
cdr3_aa: CASSPHLAGVAKNIQYF

clone_size: few
d_call: .
v_call: TRBV6-5
j_call: TRBJ2-7
cdr3_nt: TGTGCCAGCGGCAAGTTTTACGAGCAGTACTTC
cdr3_aa: CASGKFYEQYF

clone_size: many
d_call: TRBD1
v_call: TRBV7-3
j_call: TRBJ2-7
cdr3_nt: TGTGCCAGCAGCCCCTGGGGGACAGGGTTAAATGAGCAGTACTTC
cdr3_aa: CASSPWGTGLNEQYF